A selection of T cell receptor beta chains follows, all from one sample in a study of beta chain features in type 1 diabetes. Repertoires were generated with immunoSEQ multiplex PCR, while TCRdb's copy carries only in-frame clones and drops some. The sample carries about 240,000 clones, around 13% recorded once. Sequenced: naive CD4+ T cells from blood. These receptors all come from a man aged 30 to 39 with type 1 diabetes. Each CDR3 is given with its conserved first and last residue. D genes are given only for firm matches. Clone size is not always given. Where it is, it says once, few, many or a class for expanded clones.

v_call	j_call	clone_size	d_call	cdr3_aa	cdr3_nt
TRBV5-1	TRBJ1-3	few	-	CASSRGDSGNTIYF	TGCGCCAGCAGCCGAGGGGACTCAGGAAACACCATATATTTT
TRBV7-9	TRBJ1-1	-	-	CASSLGGPGAFF	TGTGCCAGCAGTCTAGGGGGTCCTGGAGCTTTCTTT
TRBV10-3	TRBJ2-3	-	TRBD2	CAISGLAPEEGTQYF	TGTGCCATCAGCGGACTAGCGCCTGAAGAGGGTACGCAGTATTTT
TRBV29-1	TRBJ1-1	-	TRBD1	CSVRQGNTEAFF	TGCAGCGTACGACAGGGGAACACTGAAGCTTTCTTT
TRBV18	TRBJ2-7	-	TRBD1	CASSPQRGGTGMTYEQYF	TGTGCCAGCTCACCACAACGAGGAGGGACAGGGATGACCTACGAGCAGTACTTC
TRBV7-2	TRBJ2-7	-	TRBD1	CASVRDRGSHEQYF	TGTGCCAGCGTCAGGGACAGGGGATCCCACGAGCAGTACTTC
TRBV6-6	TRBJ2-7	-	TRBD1	CASEGQGIYEQYF	TGTGCCAGCGAAGGACAGGGTATCTACGAGCAGTACTTC
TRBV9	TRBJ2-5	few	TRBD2	CASNGGGEKTQYF	TGTGCCAGCAACGGGGGGGGAGAGAAGACCCAGTACTTC
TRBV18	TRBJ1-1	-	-	CASSTGEDTEAFF	TGTGCCAGCTCAACCGGGGAGGACACTGAAGCTTTCTTT
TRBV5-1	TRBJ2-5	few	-	CASSKAGTREETQYF	TGCGCCAGCAGCAAGGCCGGGACACGTGAAGAGACCCAGTACTTC
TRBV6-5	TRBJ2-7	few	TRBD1	CASSFAGQGASYEQYF	TGTGCCAGCAGTTTTGCCGGACAGGGGGCATCGTACGAGCAGTACTTC
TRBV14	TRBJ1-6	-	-	CASSPPGVVGSPLHF	TGTGCCAGCAGCCCTCCGGGGGTAGTTGGTTCACCCCTCCACTTT
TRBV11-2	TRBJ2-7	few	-	CASSLVATSSYEQYF	TGTGCCAGCAGCTTAGTAGCGACCTCCTCCTACGAGCAGTACTTC
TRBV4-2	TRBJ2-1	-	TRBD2	CASSQQTSPTYNEQFF	TGTGCCAGCAGCCAGCAGACTAGCCCTACCTACAATGAGCAGTTCTTC
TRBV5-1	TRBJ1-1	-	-	CASSHDRLVAFF	TGCGCCAGCAGCCACGACAGATTGGTAGCTTTCTTT